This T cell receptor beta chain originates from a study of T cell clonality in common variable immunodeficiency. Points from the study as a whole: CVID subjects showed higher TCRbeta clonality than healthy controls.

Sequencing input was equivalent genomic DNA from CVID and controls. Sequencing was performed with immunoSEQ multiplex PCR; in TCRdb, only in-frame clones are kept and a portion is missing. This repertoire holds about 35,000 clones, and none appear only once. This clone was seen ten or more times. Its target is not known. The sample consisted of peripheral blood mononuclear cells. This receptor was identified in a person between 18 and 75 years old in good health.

The CDR3 sequence: CATYQASGSTGELFF. The covered CDR3 bases are TGTGCCACCTACCAGGCTAGCGGGAGCACCGGGGAG. J is TRBJ2-2 and V is TRBV2; 10 nucleotides agree with TRBD2. The read falls 3 residues short of the CDR3 end, and the missing part is taken from the germline J gene. Germline trimming cut 10 bases from V and 4 bases from J; bases unmatched to any gene: 9. The CDR3 runs to 15 residues. In germline, CDR1 is SNHLY, CDR2 FYNNEI.